The clone carrying this TCR beta chain has more than one count but fewer than ten. The antigen is unknown. PCR used 60 Vbeta primers and 13 Jbeta primers. Clones were sequenced by immunoSEQ multiplex PCR, and TCRdb holds only the in-frame ones, with some missing. The sample carries around 140,000 clones, around 10% recorded once. Germline CDR1 and CDR2: SGHDT and YYEEEE. The CDR3 extends over 15 amino acids. J lost 6 bases, V lost 0 bases, and 5 bases had no gene match. This sample is part of a study of cytomegalovirus exposure and HLA in healthy donors. Study-level information: About 85 million unique TCR sequences came from HLA-typed donors in an early release. Findings and limits, study-wide: Analysis performed later found about 17,000 TCR beta sequences associated with HLA alleles at 0.05 false discovery rate.

The sequence derives from a woman aged 40-49 years in good health and CMV-seropositive. The chain is built from TRBV5-6 and TRBJ2-3; TRBD1 agrees at 9 bases. The sample was PBMCs. The CDR3 DNA follows: TGTGCCAGCAGCTTGGCCGGGACAGGGTTGGATACGCAGTATTTT. This sequence encodes CASSLAGTGLDTQYF.